This record covers a single T cell receptor beta chain. Its target is not known. Semi-nested PCR with Nested Universal Primer A followed constant-region reverse priming of full-length variable regions. MiXCR, applied by TCRdb to the 5' RACE reads, yields one record per CDR3 protein. The data hold roughly 60,000 distinct CDR3 sequences, with less than 30% observed a single time. Tregs were sorted as CD4+CD25+CD127-/low cells. Study-wide points: The larger cohort examined one V-J beta rearrangement, not whole repertoires.

Germline V CDR1 and CDR2: SQVTM, ANQGSEA. The CDR3 loop spans 14 amino acids. V gave up 8 bases and J gave up 4 bases, with 20 bases separating them. The sequencing sample was made of tumor-infiltrating Tregs sorted from the breast tumor. J is TRBJ1-1 and V is TRBV29-1; unclear D gene. This receptor was taken from a female donor with breast cancer. For the CDR3, the DNA is TGCAGCATTGTCCCCCGCGGGCAGGCCACTGAAGCTTTCTTT. Protein product: CSIVPRGQATEAFF.